This TCR beta chain was found in a study of T cell responses to AZD1222 COVID-19 vaccine. A single count supports this clone. What it binds is not known. Study-wide results and limits: Repertoires were collected only later (after the peak T cell response had occurred).

Measured with immunoSEQ multiplex PCR; TCRdb has only the in-frame clones, and not every one. The profile shows 90,000 to 140,000 clones, roughly nine tenths of them singletons. The CDR3 extends over 14 amino acids. Trimming removed 1 base from V and 13 bases from J, with 14 bases in between. Looked up from germline, CDR1 is SEHNR and CDR2 is FQNEAQ (reference sequence). Pooling covered second doses at about 4 or about 12 weeks. This receptor was identified in an adult who received the AZD1222 COVID-19 vaccine. Sequences were derived from peripheral blood, sampled 28 days after the second AZD1222 dose. The V call is TRBV7-9, the J call TRBJ1-6; D might be TRBD1 (6 bases). For the CDR3, the DNA is TGTGCCAGCAGCTTAGTTGGCCAGGGGAAGCCCCTCCACTTT. Its translation is CASSLVGQGKPLHF.